One and the same sample provided the 22 T cell receptor beta chains below, sequenced in a study of T cell responses to AZD1222 COVID-19 vaccine. Using immunoSEQ multiplex PCR, the repertoire was profiled, and TCRdb retains in-frame clones only, with some absent. The table has about 180,000 clones, almost 90% seen once. The specimen comprised peripheral blood, sampled on day 0 of AZD1222 vaccination. Receptors were obtained from an adult in good health.

The J gene is TRBJ1-2, the V gene TRBV7-8; no reliable D call. The CDR3 is made up of 16 amino acids. Germline loops: CDR1 SGHVS, CDR2 FQNEAQ. The V gene lost 0 bases and the J gene lost 4 bases, with 15 bases spanning the gap. CDR3 residues: CASSLAPPVSIYGYTF. The CDR3, as DNA: TGTGCCAGCAGCTTAGCGCCTCCAGTGTCTATCTATGGCTACACCTTC.

CDR3 in amino acids: CASTEVPSGGAQFF. CDR3 in DNA: TGTGCCAGCACCGAAGTCCCCAGCGGGGGGGCACAGTTCTTC. The chain combines TRBV2 with TRBJ2-1; 10 bases are a match to TRBD2. This CDR3 spans 14 amino acids. Trimming at V came to 7 bases and at J to 13 bases, leaving 13 bases not matched to a gene. CDR1 is SNHLY and CDR2 is FYNNEI in the germline V gene.

This rearrangement joins TRBV5-1 to TRBJ2-3, with TRBD2 matching over 10 bases. Looked up from germline, CDR1 is SGHRS and CDR2 is YFSETQ. CDR3 length: 16 amino acids. V shed 1 base and J 0 bases; nucleotides not matched to a gene: 2. In nucleotides, the CDR3 is TGCGCCAGCAGCTTGAGGACTAGCGGTAGCACAGATACGCAGTATTTT. Its translation is CASSLRTSGSTDTQYF.

The V and J genes are TRBV12-3 or TRBV12-4 and TRBJ2-7; D uncertain. V lost 5 bases and J 4 bases, leaving 9 bases between the germline ends. The CDR3 runs 12 residues. CDR3 coding DNA: TGTGCCAGCAGTCTGCTAAGGTACGAGCAGTACTTC. Translating it yields CASSLLRYEQYF.

The V gene is TRBV9, the J gene TRBJ1-3; D is undetermined. CDR3 length equals 15 residues. Trimming left V 2 bases short and J 3 bases short, with 12 bases between. Germline CDR1 SGDLS, CDR2 YYNGEE. The CDR3 nucleotides read TGTGCCAGCAGCGTCGCGGAGGGAAATGGAAACACCATATATTTT. Translation gives CASSVAEGNGNTIYF. Full variable domain (rest looked up from reference TRBV9 and TRBJ1-3): DSGVTQTPKHLITATGQRVTLRCSPRSGDLSVYWYQQSLDQGLQFLIQYYNGEERAKGNILERFSAQQFPDLHSELNLSSLELGDSALYFCASSVAEGNGNTIYFGEGSWLTVV.

V gene TRBV6-6 combines with J gene TRBJ1-2, with TRBD1 matching 9 bases. CDR1 and CDR2 from the germline V gene are MNHNY and SVGAGI (reference sequence). The V and J ends lost 5 bases and 4 bases, in that order; junction bases with no gene match: 8. The CDR3 runs to 15 residues. Written as DNA, the CDR3 is TGTGCCAGCAGTGGCCGGACAGGGGACTCCTATGGCTACACCTTC. Its protein product is CASSGRTGDSYGYTF.

The V and J genes are TRBV7-6 and TRBJ1-1, with a weak D call TRBD1 (5 bases). Germline CDR1 SGHVS, CDR2 FNYEAQ. The CDR3 extends over 13 amino acids. V shed 1 base and J shed 6 bases, with 9 bases lying between them. CDR3 sequence reads: CASSLGQGPEAFF. The DNA for the CDR3 is TGTGCCAGCAGCTTAGGTCAGGGACCTGAAGCTTTCTTT. Using reference TRBV7-6 and TRBJ1-1 for the parts outside the CDR3, the full variable domain is GAGVSQSPRYKVTKRGQDVALRCDPISGHVSLYWYRQALGQGPEFLTYFNYEAQQDKSGLPNDRFSAERPEGSISTLTIQRTEQRDSAMYRCASSLGQGPEAFFGQGTRLTVV.

The chain is built from TRBV28 and TRBJ2-3; D is ambiguous. V lost 3 bases and J 4 bases, leaving 8 bases between the germline ends. The germline V gene encodes CDR1 MDHEN and CDR2 SYDVKM. CDR3 length: 13 residues. CDR3 DNA sequence: TGTGCCAGCAGTTTGACCATCGCAGATACGCAGTATTTT. Amino acids: CASSLTIADTQYF.

J is TRBJ2-5 and V is TRBV6-2 or TRBV6-3; no clear D. Germline loops: CDR1 MNHEY, CDR2 SVGEGT. CDR3 size: 15 residues. Deletions cut 0 bases from V and 5 bases from J, with 13 bases between. The CDR3 sequence: CASSYSRLGGETQYF. CDR3 coding DNA: TGTGCCAGCAGTTACTCCCGGCTAGGTGGTGAGACCCAGTACTTC.

This sequence joins TRBV2 and TRBJ1-4, with no clear D. Between the trimmed V and J ends, which lost 6 bases and 2 bases, there was a span of 16 bases. The CDR3 covers 16 residues. CDR1 and CDR2 (germline): SNHLY, FYNNEI. The CDR3 DNA is TGTGCCAGCAGCCCGTACACGGCTTCTACTAATGAAAAACTGTTTTTT. Its translation: CASSPYTASTNEKLFF.

This clone was seen a few times. The V call is TRBV5-1, the J call TRBJ2-5; TRBD1 agrees at 7 bases. The junction had 9 bases not matched to a gene; V was cut back by 2 bases and J by 5 bases. This CDR3 spans 15 amino acids. CDR1 SGHRS and CDR2 YFSETQ come from the germline V gene. CDR3 region: CASSFLQGISETQYF. The CDR3 DNA reads TGCGCCAGCAGCTTCCTACAGGGGATATCGGAGACCCAGTACTTC.

This clone was found once. V is TRBV18 and J is TRBJ2-7, with a weak D call TRBD1 (6 bases). CDR1 and CDR2 from the germline V gene are KGHSH and LQKENI. The ends were cut back, 1 base at V and 6 bases at J, with 7 bases in the middle. The CDR3 has 12 residues. CDR3 region: CASSPQGGEQYF. The CDR3 region has the DNA TGTGCCAGCTCACCACAAGGGGGCGAGCAGTACTTC.

The chain employs TRBV19 and TRBJ1-2; D gene unclear. Deletions cut 5 bases from V and 4 bases from J, with 11 bases between. Germline lookup yields CDR1 LNHDA and CDR2 SQIVND (reference sequence). The CDR3 runs 13 residues. The CDR3 DNA follows: TGTGCCAGTAGTGGACCAGAAGGCTATGGCTACACCTTC. Its translation is CASSGPEGYGYTF.

This chain links TRBV5-6 with TRBJ1-2; 9 nucleotides line up with TRBD1. Trimming cost V 5 bases and J 3 bases; bases outside gene matches: 5. Germline CDR1 reads SGHDT; CDR2 reads YYEEEE. CDR3 length: 14 amino acids. Here the CDR3 reads CASRDTGGDYGYTF. The CDR3 DNA follows: TGTGCCAGCAGGGATACAGGGGGCGACTATGGCTACACCTTC.

V usage is TRBV30 and J usage is TRBJ1-4, with D uncertain. The CDR3 consists of 12 residues. CDR1 GTSNPN and CDR2 SVGIG come from the germline V gene (reference sequence). Trimming removed 2 bases at V and 8 bases at J, with 9 bases between. The CDR3 region is CAWSRTREKLFF. The CDR3 nucleotides are TGTGCCTGGAGTCGAACGAGGGAAAAACTGTTTTTT.

The chain employs TRBV4-3 and TRBJ2-3; D gene unclear. Germline CDR1 and CDR2: LGHNA and YSLEER. This CDR3 contains 15 residues. V was trimmed by 2 bases and J by 6 bases, leaving 15 bases between them. In DNA form, the CDR3 reads TGCGCCAGCAGCCAAAGGTCGCAGCGTGGGGATACGCAGTATTTT. Translated: CASSQRSQRGDTQYF.

The genes are TRBV11-2 and TRBJ1-1; weak D call: TRBD1 (6 bases). The CDR3 contains 16 residues. CDR1 and CDR2 (germline): SGHAT, FQNNGV. Trimming left V 4 bases short and J 4 bases short, with 19 bases between. CDR3 coding DNA: TGTGCCAGCAGCTCCTACTTGAGGGAAGGGGGCACTGAAGCTTTCTTT. The encoded protein is CASSSYLREGGTEAFF.

The chain combines TRBV19 with TRBJ1-5, with D maybe TRBD1 (5 bases). The V end lost 2 bases, the J end lost 2 bases, and 10 bases lay between the germline ends. Germline CDR1 is LNHDA and CDR2 is SQIVND (reference sequence). The CDR3 is made up of 15 amino acids. CDR3: CASSIQGIGNQPQHF. CDR3 nucleotides: TGTGCCAGTAGTATACAGGGCATCGGCAATCAGCCCCAGCATTTT.

V is TRBV6-4 and J is TRBJ2-3, with D unclear. CDR3 length equals 15 residues. V lost 2 bases and J lost 0, with 9 bases in between. Germline CDR1 is MRHNA and CDR2 is SNTAGT. The CDR3 protein is CASSDGSGSTDTQYF. The CDR3 region has the DNA TGTGCCAGCAGTGACGGCAGTGGAAGCACAGATACGCAGTATTTT.

This chain uses TRBV5-1 with TRBJ2-1; D possibly corresponds to TRBD2 (6 bases). CDR1 and CDR2 from the germline V gene are SGHRS and YFSETQ. Between the trimmed V and J ends, which lost 6 bases and 6 bases, there was a span of 19 bases. The length of the CDR3 is 15 residues. The CDR3 region has the DNA TGCGCCAGCACCTCCGGGGACTCTCCGGGCAATGAGCAGTTCTTC. This codes for CASTSGDSPGNEQFF.

The gene calls are TRBV30 and TRBJ1-6; D ambiguous. The V end was cut by 1 base, the J end by 10 bases, with 11 bases between. The CDR3 is made up of 13 amino acids. CDR1 and CDR2 (germline): GTSNPN, SVGIG (reference sequence). CDR3 nucleotide sequence: TGTGCCTGGAGTGGCACAAGCGGATCACCCCTCCACTTT. Residues: CAWSGTSGSPLHF.

In this sample, this clone turned up once. This rearrangement joins TRBV6-5 to TRBJ1-3, with D hard to call. Germline loops: CDR1 MNHEY, CDR2 SVGAGI. This CDR3 has 12 amino acids. The DNA of the CDR3 is TGTGCTGCGCATGCCCCAGGAAACACCATATATTTT. Residues: CAAHAPGNTIYF.